This T cell receptor beta chain was identified in a study of blood T cell repertoires in COVID-19. The assay was immunoSEQ multiplex PCR, and TCRdb's table has in-frame clones only and misses some. Of about 220,000 clones in the sample, more than 70% are singletons; the top ten hold roughly 13%. V shed 7 bases and J 4 bases; nucleotides not matched to a gene: 10. Per germline, CDR1 SGHKS and CDR2 YYEKEE (reference sequence). The CDR3 loop spans 14 amino acids. The J gene is TRBJ2-7, the V gene TRBV5-5, with TRBD2 matching over 8 bases. The sequenced material came from peripheral blood. This receptor was obtained from a human donor in a cohort sampled during active COVID-19. The CDR3 region is CASGGGGMGYEQYF. The CDR3 coding sequence is TGTGCCAGCGGCGGCGGGGGGATGGGTTACGAGCAGTACTTC.